A single sample gave rise to the 26 T cell receptor beta chains below, sequenced in a study of early T cells in non-severe SARS-CoV-2 infection. TCRdb reanalysed the 5' RACE reads using MiXCR and keeps one entry per CDR3 protein. The top ten hold 3.8% of the sample, which has fewer than 120,000 distinct CDR3 sequences, over 10% seen once. The material was whole blood, obtained at baseline. The source of these receptors is an adult who was a healthcare worker with PCR-confirmed SARS-CoV-2 infection or an uninfected control (not recorded which).

This clonotype was seen more than once but under ten times. V usage is TRBV15 and J usage is TRBJ1-2; D possibly corresponds to TRBD1 (6 bases). The CDR3 spans 16 residues. V lost 0 bases to trimming and J lost 6 bases, with 17 bases between them. Looked up from germline, CDR1 is LNHNV and CDR2 is YYDKDF (reference sequence). The CDR3 DNA follows: TGTGCCACCAGCAGAGAAGGACAGTCGATTAAAGATGGCTACACCTTC. As protein: CATSREGQSIKDGYTF.

There are a few counts of this clonotype. This chain links TRBV12-3 or TRBV12-4 with TRBJ1-5; TRBD1 aligns across 9 bases. Losses at the gene ends were 0 bases for V and 6 bases for J; bases not matched to a gene: 12. CDR3 length: 18 residues. The CDR3 bases are TGTGCCAGCAGTTTAGCGCGGGCGGGACAGGGTAACAGTCAGCCCCAGCATTTT. This translates into CASSLARAGQGNSQPQHF.

This clonotype was seen only a few times. The V gene is TRBV7-6, the J gene TRBJ2-7, with D perhaps TRBD1 (5 bases). The V gene's germline CDR1 is SGHVS and CDR2 FNYEAQ. V was shortened by 1 base and J by 4 bases, with 8 bases between the two germline ends. The CDR3 length is 13 residues. CDR3 nucleotides: TGTGCCAGCAGCTTAGGGGGCAGGTACGAGCAGTACTTC. It specifies CASSLGGRYEQYF.

The genes are TRBV6-6 and TRBJ2-1; 10 bases map to TRBD2. The CDR3 runs to 15 residues. Germline V CDR1 and CDR2: MNHNY, SVGAGI (reference sequence). The V and J ends lost 6 bases and 6 bases, in that order; junction bases with no gene match: 8. CDR3 sequence reads: CASSLIAGGFNEQFF. DNA for the CDR3: TGTGCCAGCAGCCTCATAGCGGGGGGTTTCAATGAGCAGTTCTTC.

The sample holds a few counts of this clonotype. This chain uses TRBV5-1 with TRBJ1-1; D is undetermined. The ends were cut back, 0 bases at V and 1 base at J, with 10 bases in the middle. Germline assignment: CDR1 SGHRS and CDR2 YFSETQ. The CDR3 runs 15 residues. The CDR3 region has the DNA TGCGCCAGCAGCTTGGTGGGGTTGCCGAACACTGAAGCTTTCTTT. Translation: CASSLVGLPNTEAFF.

This clonotype has only a few counts. CDR3 sequence reads: CASSGLAGTSYNEQFF. In DNA form, the CDR3 reads TGTGCCAGCAGTGGGCTAGCGGGAACCTCCTACAATGAGCAGTTCTTC. J is TRBJ2-1 and V is TRBV2; the match to TRBD2 covers 9 bases. The CDR3 length is 16 residues. The J segment lost 0 bases and the V segment lost 4 bases, leaving 4 bases of the junction unmatched. Germline V gene data show CDR1 as SNHLY and CDR2 as FYNNEI.

The chain employs TRBV28 and TRBJ1-1; 12 positions match TRBD1. CDR1 and CDR2 from the germline V gene are MDHEN and SYDVKM. The CDR3 loop spans 14 amino acids. Trimming at V came to 3 bases and at J to 11 bases, leaving 7 bases not matched to a gene. The CDR3 spells CASSFGTGGAWAFF. The CDR3, as DNA: TGTGCCAGCAGTTTCGGGACAGGGGGCGCGTGGGCTTTCTTT.

This clonotype has ten or more counts. The chain combines TRBV7-8 with TRBJ2-2; D might be TRBD2 (6 bases). This CDR3 spans 15 amino acids. Germline V gives CDR1 SGHVS, CDR2 FQNEAQ. Trimming cost V 4 bases and J 8 bases, with 17 bases left between them. The CDR3 DNA is TGTGCCAGCAGCTCTGCGGGACTCCGGTCTGGGGAGCTGTTTTTT. It is translated as CASSSAGLRSGELFF.

The chain links TRBV3-1 to TRBJ2-2; weak D call: TRBD2 (6 bases). Trimming took 8 bases from V and 4 from J, leaving 17 bases between them. The CDR3 contains 15 residues. Looked up from germline, CDR1 is LGHDT and CDR2 is YNNKEL (reference sequence). CDR3 protein: CASALRRGSTGELFF. The CDR3 DNA sequence: TGTGCCAGCGCCTTGAGGAGGGGCTCCACCGGGGAGCTGTTTTTT.

This clonotype was counted only a few times. The chain combines TRBV27 with TRBJ1-1, with D possibly matching TRBD1 (6 bases). Per the germline V gene, CDR1 is MNHEY and CDR2 is SMNVEV (reference sequence). V lost 6 bases, J lost 4 bases, and 12 bases lay in between. The CDR3 has 13 amino acids. The CDR3 DNA reads as TGTGCCAGCAGAGAGGGGGGAGGCACTGAAGCTTTCTTT. Residues: CASREGGGTEAFF.

The chain couples TRBV7-9 to TRBJ2-7; D gene uncertain. The V gene lost 1 base and the J gene lost 5 bases, with 6 bases spanning the gap. The CDR3 totals 12 residues. Looked up from germline, CDR1 is SEHNR and CDR2 is FQNEAQ (reference sequence). The CDR3 nucleotides are TGTGCCAGCAGCTTAGGCCGCGACGAGCAGTACTTC. Amino acids: CASSLGRDEQYF.

The CDR3 protein is CSAQPGLAGLSSYNEQFF. The CDR3 coding sequence is TGCAGTGCTCAGCCGGGACTAGCGGGGCTAAGCTCCTACAATGAGCAGTTCTTC. The J gene is TRBJ2-1, the V gene TRBV20-1; TRBD2 agrees at 13 bases. Germline CDR1 and CDR2: DFQATT and SNEGSKA (reference sequence). The CDR3 runs 18 residues. The trim removed 5 bases at V and 0 bases at J, leaving 10 bases unmatched.

V is TRBV7-9 and J is TRBJ1-5; D may be TRBD1 (6 bases). The CDR3 has 14 residues. Germline V lookup: CDR1 SEHNR, CDR2 FQNEAQ (reference sequence). V lost 5 bases and J lost 6, with 14 bases in between. The CDR3 DNA reads TGTGCCAGCAGCGCGCCAGGGGACGGTCAGCCCCAGCATTTT. This codes for CASSAPGDGQPQHF. The variable domain in full, completed from reference TRBV7-9 and TRBJ1-5, reads DTGVSQNPRHKITKRGQNVTFRCDPISEHNRLYWYRQTLGQGPEFLTYFQNEAQLEKSRLLSDRFSAERPKGSFSTLEIQRTEQGDSAMYLCASSAPGDGQPQHFGDGTRLSIL.

The chain has TRBV5-1 and TRBJ1-2, with no clear D. Trimming pared 2 bases from V and 5 bases from J, leaving 7 bases between. CDR1 and CDR2 (germline): SGHRS, YFSETQ. This CDR3 is built from 12 residues. CDR3 bases: TGCGCCAGCAGCTTTGTCGATTATGGCTACACCTTC. It encodes CASSFVDYGYTF.

This clonotype was seen at least ten times. The V gene is TRBV5-1, the J gene TRBJ1-4; TRBD1 agrees at 8 bases. The germline gives CDR1 SGHRS, CDR2 YFSETQ. The J segment lost 3 bases and the V segment lost 2 bases, leaving 3 bases of the junction unmatched. CDR3 size: 15 residues. CDR3 coding DNA: TGCGCCAGCAGCTTACAGGGGGTTGCTAATGAAAAACTGTTTTTT. Its protein product is CASSLQGVANEKLFF. The complete variable domain, with remaining parts taken from reference TRBV5-1 and TRBJ1-4, reads KAGVTQTPRYLIKTRGQQVTLSCSPISGHRSVSWYQQTPGQGLQFLFEYFSETQRNKGNFPGRFSGRQFSNSRSEMNVSTLELGDSALYLCASSLQGVANEKLFFGSGTQLSVL.

This clonotype has a handful of counts. J is TRBJ1-5 and V is TRBV27; D is uncertain. Germline V gives CDR1 MNHEY, CDR2 SMNVEV (reference sequence). V lost 0 bases and J lost 6, with 9 bases in between. There are 14 residues in the CDR3. The CDR3 DNA follows: TGTGCCAGCAGTTTATCGTGGGAAGGTCAGCCCCAGCATTTT. As protein: CASSLSWEGQPQHF.

The chain links TRBV5-1 to TRBJ1-3; D uncertain. The CDR3 sequence is 15 residues long. The ends were cut back, 0 bases at V and 2 bases at J, with 9 bases in the middle. Germline CDR1 is SGHRS and CDR2 is YFSETQ. CDR3 loop: CASSLAEGTGNTIYF. DNA of the CDR3: TGCGCCAGCAGCTTGGCCGAGGGAACTGGAAACACCATATATTTT. Looking up the rest from reference TRBV5-1 and TRBJ1-3 gives the full variable domain: KAGVTQTPRYLIKTRGQQVTLSCSPISGHRSVSWYQQTPGQGLQFLFEYFSETQRNKGNFPGRFSGRQFSNSRSEMNVSTLELGDSALYLCASSLAEGTGNTIYFGEGSWLTVV.

This clonotype was recorded at least ten times. The V gene is TRBV5-1, the J gene TRBJ2-3; D remains ambiguous. The CDR3 sequence is 13 residues long. V lost 4 bases, J lost 3 bases, and 9 bases lay in between. CDR1 is SGHRS, CDR2 YFSETQ, per germline. The CDR3 is CASSLPGTDTQYF. As DNA, the CDR3 is TGCGCCAGCAGCCTGCCTGGTACAGATACGCAGTATTTT. Combining the CDR3 with reference TRBV5-1 and TRBJ2-3 gives the whole variable domain KAGVTQTPRYLIKTRGQQVTLSCSPISGHRSVSWYQQTPGQGLQFLFEYFSETQRNKGNFPGRFSGRQFSNSRSEMNVSTLELGDSALYLCASSLPGTDTQYFGPGTRLTVL.

This clonotype showed up just a few times. The chain employs TRBV5-5 and TRBJ2-7; D possibly uses TRBD1 or TRBD2 (5 bases each). CDR1 SGHKS and CDR2 YYEKEE come from the germline V gene (reference sequence). The V end was cut by 1 base, the J end by 2 bases, with 10 bases between. The CDR3 spans 14 residues. CDR3 DNA sequence: TGTGCCAGCAGCTTGAGGGACGGAACCTACGAGCAGTACTTC. Its protein is CASSLRDGTYEQYF.

This chain joins TRBV6-6 and TRBJ2-1; possible D gene TRBD2, 6 bases. Germline V CDR1 and CDR2: MNHNY, SVGAGI (reference sequence). Deletions cut 2 bases from V and 0 bases from J, with 14 bases between. The CDR3 covers 17 residues. The CDR3: CASSYVGGSRSYNEQFF. Here the CDR3 DNA reads TGTGCCAGCAGTTACGTCGGAGGGTCCCGCTCCTACAATGAGCAGTTCTTC.

The chain carries TRBV11-2 and TRBJ2-3; 8 bases are a match to TRBD2. CDR3 length equals 14 residues. Germline V gene lookup returns CDR1 SGHAT and CDR2 FQNNGV. V lost 4 bases to trimming and J lost 4 bases; unmatched junction nucleotides: 4. The CDR3 loop reads CASSSSGGADTQYF. DNA of the CDR3: TGTGCCAGCAGCTCCTCCGGGGGGGCAGATACGCAGTATTTT.

The rearrangement uses TRBV4-1 and TRBJ1-5; D not resolved. Per the germline V gene, CDR1 is MGHRA and CDR2 is YSYEKL. The germline V and J ends were trimmed by 4 bases and 0 bases, with 10 bases remaining between them. The CDR3 totals 15 residues. CDR3 protein: CASSPRSGSNQPQHF. The DNA for the CDR3 is TGCGCCAGCAGCCCGAGGTCAGGTAGCAATCAGCCCCAGCATTTT.

This clonotype was counted at least ten times. CDR3 region: CASSVTGDYGYTF. In DNA, the CDR3 is TGTGCCAGCTCTGTCACAGGGGACTATGGCTACACCTTC. The V gene is TRBV6-1, the J gene TRBJ1-2; TRBD1 matches at 7 bases. This CDR3 contains 13 residues. The germline CDR1 and CDR2 sequences are MNHNS and SASEGT. Trimming at V came to 8 bases and at J to 3 bases, leaving 6 bases not matched to a gene.

This clonotype was detected many times. J is TRBJ2-2 and V is TRBV7-2; no reliable D call. V shed 1 base and J shed 5 bases, with 5 bases lying between them. The germline V gene encodes CDR1 SGHTA and CDR2 FQGNSA. The CDR3 length is 13 residues. The CDR3 nucleotides are TGTGCCAGCAGCTTAGTCAGAACCGGGGAGCTGTTTTTT. As protein: CASSLVRTGELFF.

This clonotype was seen a few times. The chain recombines TRBV6-5 with TRBJ2-7; D possibly corresponds to TRBD1 (6 bases). Trimming took 6 bases from V and 3 from J, leaving 21 bases between them. Germline V gene data show CDR1 as MNHEY and CDR2 as SVGAGI. The CDR3 loop spans 16 amino acids. The CDR3 DNA reads TGTGCCAGCAGGAGGGCTGGGGGCGGACAGAGCTACGAGCAGTACTTC. Its protein product is CASRRAGGGQSYEQYF.

This chain connects TRBV19 to TRBJ2-7, with TRBD1 identical over 7 bases. With V trimmed by 4 bases and J by 6 bases, 12 bases remained unmatched. The V gene's germline CDR1 is LNHDA and CDR2 SQIVND (reference sequence). This CDR3 has 15 residues. The CDR3 DNA reads TGTGCCAGTAGTACCGCCCCGGGGACAGTCGTCGAGCAGTACTTC. This translates into CASSTAPGTVVEQYF.